This record covers a single T cell receptor beta chain. Its cognate antigen is unknown. The CDR3 runs to 15 residues. CDR1 and CDR2 from the germline V gene are LGHNA and YNFKEQ. The V and J ends lost 4 bases and 7 bases, in that order; junction bases with no gene match: 4. These data originate in a study of shared clonotypes between healthy human individuals. Whole-study findings and limits: Represented genetic and exposure-history diversity was restricted by having few donors.

Generated by immunoSEQ multiplex PCR, the TCRdb table keeps only in-frame clones and is missing some. The table records fewer than 600,000 clones, roughly 79% of them present only once. This TCR was recovered from a woman in her thirties or forties in good health. Some clones in this sample may be carry-over from other donors' samples. Specimen: PBMCs. V and J are TRBV4-2 and TRBJ2-3, with 14 bases identical to TRBD2. CDR3 residues: CASSPGLAGAYTQYF. The CDR3 region has the DNA TGTGCCAGCAGCCCGGGACTAGCGGGAGCATATACGCAGTATTTT.